These T cell receptor beta chains were read from a single sample in a study of patients and donors after allogeneic stem cell transplantation. TCRdb reprocessed the RT-PCR reads via MiXCR and lists one record per CDR3 protein. This repertoire shows fewer than 60,000 distinct CDR3 sequences, about 14% found once; its top ten account for around 30%. Sequencing was done on a sample of blood, either unsorted or a sorted T cell fraction (not recorded which). Receptor source: a human donor who was either an allogeneic HSCT recipient or a stem cell or donor lymphocyte infusion donor (not recorded which). It is not recorded whose cells these are; they may come from a transplant donor. CDR3s include the opening cysteine and the closing phenylalanine or tryptophan. D genes are given only for firm matches. A row's size may be missing; if present it is once, few, many or a size class.

CDR3aa,CDR3nt,d_gene,v_gene,j_gene,abundance
CASSLGDEQFF,TGTGCCAGCAGCTTAGGGGATGAGCAGTTCTTC,.,TRBV7-3,TRBJ2-1,few
CASSSKGYPNTEAFF,TGTGCCAGCAGCTCTAAGGGGTACCCGAACACTGAAGCTTTCTTT,.,TRBV7-8,TRBJ1-1,many
CSVERREVCPYTEAFF,TGCAGCGTTGAACGCAGGGAAGTGTGTCCCTACACTGAAGCTTTCTTT,.,TRBV29-1,TRBJ1-1,many
CSPAVLAGGRRSDTQYF,TGCAGTCCGGCCGTACTAGCGGGAGGGCGTCGGTCAGATACGCAGTATTTT,TRBD2,TRBV20-1,TRBJ2-3,few
CASSLEADNEQFF,TGTGCCAGCAGTTTAGAAGCGGACAATGAGCAGTTCTTC,.,TRBV12-3/TRBV12-4,TRBJ2-1,few
CASSLDRGSEQFF,TGTGCCAGCAGCTTAGACCGGGGGTCTGAGCAGTTCTTC,.,TRBV7-9,TRBJ2-1,.
CASSLVQQNTEAFF,TGCGCCAGCAGCTTGGTGCAGCAGAACACTGAAGCTTTCTTT,.,TRBV5-1,TRBJ1-1,.
CASSQGHSNQPQHF,TGTGCCAGCAGCCAAGGCCATAGCAATCAGCCCCAGCATTTT,.,TRBV3-1,TRBJ1-5,few
CASSSTGGYTF,TGTGCCAGTAGTTCTACCGGTGGCTACACCTTC,.,TRBV19,TRBJ1-2,few
CSARDLGGLEKLFF,TGCAGTGCTAGAGATCTCGGGGGTTTGGAAAAACTGTTTTTT,.,TRBV20-1,TRBJ1-4,many
CASRGPESPLHF,TGTGCCTCCAGGGGGCCCGAATCACCCCTCCACTTT,TRBD1,TRBV30,TRBJ1-6,many
CASSFNGVLDQPQHF,TGTGCCAGCAGTTTTAACGGGGTTCTGGATCAGCCCCAGCATTTT,.,TRBV27,TRBJ1-5,.
CASSLIDREQYF,TGTGCCAGCAGCTTGATCGACAGAGAGCAGTACTTC,.,TRBV7-6,TRBJ2-7,few
CSVEVAGGNQPQHF,TGCAGCGTTGAAGTCGCAGGGGGCAATCAGCCCCAGCATTTT,.,TRBV29-1,TRBJ1-5,many
CSAGGTGLETQYF,TGCAGTGCTGGCGGGACTGGGCTAGAGACCCAGTACTTC,.,TRBV20-1,TRBJ2-5,.
CASSLTPGSSGNTIYF,TGTGCCAGCAGCTTAACCCCAGGGAGCTCTGGAAACACCATATATTTT,.,TRBV11-2,TRBJ1-3,.
CASRRTEQFF,TGTGCCAGCAGGCGCACGGAGCAGTTCTTC,.,TRBV12-3/TRBV12-4,TRBJ2-1,many
CASSLRGGQADPRMNTEAFF,TGTGCCAGCAGCTTACGAGGGGGACAGGCCGACCCGAGAATGAACACTGAAGCTTTCTTT,TRBD1,TRBV7-8,TRBJ1-1,many
CAIAGTDYEQYF,TGTGCCATTGCCGGGACAGATTACGAGCAGTACTTC,TRBD1,TRBV10-3,TRBJ2-7,few
CAEKGGKLFF,TGTGCCGAAAAAGGGGGAAAACTGTTTTTT,.,TRBV21-1,TRBJ1-4,few
CASSLSGQGRWQPQHF,TGTGCCAGCAGTTTATCGGGACAGGGAAGATGGCAGCCCCAGCATTTT,TRBD1,TRBV27,TRBJ1-5,few
CASSLTAERVYNEQFF,TGTGCCAGCAGCTTAACAGCGGAGCGCGTCTACAATGAGCAGTTCTTC,.,TRBV7-9,TRBJ2-1,.
CASSPQGSKGNQPQHF,TGTGCCAGCTCACCACAGGGTAGTAAAGGCAATCAGCCCCAGCATTTT,.,TRBV18,TRBJ1-5,few
CSVDTGLDIQYF,TGCAGCGTTGATACAGGGTTGGACATTCAGTACTTC,.,TRBV29-1,TRBJ2-4,few
CASSLSDRATYYGYTF,TGCGCCAGCAGCTTGAGCGACAGGGCTACATACTATGGCTACACCTTC,TRBD1,TRBV5-1,TRBJ1-2,.
CAISGTTPATDTQYF,TGTGCCATCAGTGGGACGACCCCGGCCACAGATACGCAGTATTTT,.,TRBV10-3,TRBJ2-3,many
CASSPGGNQPQHF,TGTGCCAGCAGCCCTGGAGGGAATCAGCCCCAGCATTTT,.,TRBV12-3/TRBV12-4,TRBJ1-5,many
CASSGYGYTF,TGTGCCAGCAGTGGATATGGCTACACCTTC,.,TRBV6-1,TRBJ1-2,many
CSVEDPEGRAYEQYF,TGCAGCGTTGAAGATCCTGAGGGCAGGGCCTACGAGCAGTACTTC,.,TRBV29-1,TRBJ2-7,.
CAISESELAAYEQYF,TGTGCCATCAGTGAGTCAGAGCTAGCGGCCTACGAGCAGTACTTC,TRBD2,TRBV10-3,TRBJ2-7,few
CASSRTLNTGELFF,TGTGCCAGCAGCCGGACATTGAACACCGGGGAGCTGTTTTTT,.,TRBV7-6,TRBJ2-2,.
CASSQAGGASGGNEQYF,TGTGCCAGCAGCCAAGCCGGGGGGGCTAGCGGTGGGAACGAGCAGTACTTC,TRBD2,TRBV4-2,TRBJ2-7,few
CASSWDSGNTIYF,TGTGCCAGCAGCTGGGATTCTGGAAACACCATATATTTT,.,TRBV11-3,TRBJ1-3,many
CASSLAGTENSPLHF,TGTGCCAGCAGCTTGGCTGGGACAGAGAATTCACCCCTCCACTTT,TRBD1,TRBV5-5,TRBJ1-6,medium-sized
CASTLSASSYEQYF,TGTGCCAGCACCCTTAGCGCTAGCTCCTACGAGCAGTACTTC,.,TRBV9,TRBJ2-7,many
CASSSQGAGGYTF,TGTGCCAGCAGCTCACAGGGGGCGGGTGGCTACACCTTC,TRBD1,TRBV13,TRBJ1-2,few
CASSQNSREKLFF,TGTGCCAGCAGCCAGAACAGTAGAGAAAAACTGTTTTTT,.,TRBV4-2,TRBJ1-4,few
CASSWSGSNQPQHF,TGTGCCAGCAGTTGGAGTGGTAGCAATCAGCCCCAGCATTTT,.,TRBV27,TRBJ1-5,many
CASSLALGGLGYGYTF,TGTGCCAGCAGCTTAGCGCTGGGGGGTCTTGGCTATGGCTACACCTTC,.,TRBV7-6,TRBJ1-2,many
CASSLDPEQYF,TGTGCCAGCAGCTTGGACCCCGAGCAGTACTTC,.,TRBV5-5,TRBJ2-7,few
CAISGPGGQNEQFF,TGTGCCATCAGTGGGCCAGGTGGACAGAATGAGCAGTTCTTC,.,TRBV10-3,TRBJ2-1,many
CASIYQENSNQPQHF,TGCGCCAGCATATACCAGGAGAATAGCAATCAGCCCCAGCATTTT,.,TRBV5-1,TRBJ1-5,many